These 6 T cell receptor beta chains share one sample of origin, sequenced in a study of T cell responses to AZD1222 COVID-19 vaccine. Some clones are missing from TCRdb's copy, which holds only in-frame ones; the method was immunoSEQ multiplex PCR. The sample has 150,000 or so clones; about nine tenths are singletons. The sequenced sample was peripheral blood, obtained on day 0 of AZD1222 vaccination. These receptors originate from an adult in good health.

The DNA of the CDR3 is TGTGCCAGCAGTAGAATAGCGGGGGGCTCCTACGAGCAGTACTTC. Protein sequence: CASSRIAGGSYEQYF. The chain combines TRBV11-2 with TRBJ2-7; 10 bases fit TRBD2. Germline CDR1 and CDR2: SGHAT and FQNNGV. V lost 6 bases, J lost 0 bases, and 5 bases stayed unmatched. CDR3 length: 15 residues.

Comment on this clone: The identical CDR3 is also encoded by other nucleotide sequences in the sample. The CDR3 region is CASSLAPGSYEQYF. As DNA, the CDR3 is TGCGCCAGCAGCTTGGCCCCGGGGTCCTACGAGCAGTACTTC. The chain carries TRBV5-1 and TRBJ2-7; D may be TRBD2 (5 bases). The ends were cut back, 0 bases at V and 1 base at J, with 8 bases in the middle. Germline V gene sequence: CDR1 SGHRS, CDR2 YFSETQ. This CDR3 contains 14 residues.

CDR3 DNA sequence: TGTGCCTGGAGGGTGGGGGGGTCCACTGAAGCTTTCTTT. Residues: CAWRVGGSTEAFF. V and J are TRBV30 and TRBJ1-1; possible D gene TRBD1, 5 bases. The CDR3 consists of 13 residues. Germline CDR1 reads GTSNPN; CDR2 reads SVGIG (reference sequence). Between the trimmed V and J ends, which lost 3 bases and 4 bases, there was a span of 12 bases.

This chain links TRBV19 with TRBJ2-7; D gene uncertain. Trimming took off 3 bases at V and 4 bases at J, with 4 bases between the two ends. CDR1 LNHDA and CDR2 SQIVND come from the germline V gene (reference sequence). CDR3 length: 11 amino acids. The CDR3 region is CASSMGYEQYF. As DNA, the CDR3 is TGTGCCAGTAGTATGGGTTACGAGCAGTACTTC.

V and J are TRBV11-3 and TRBJ2-5, with 12 bases that match TRBD1. The CDR3 is 15 residues long. V shed 6 bases, J shed 4 bases, and the junction held 6 bases outside the gene matches. In germline, CDR1 is SGHNT, CDR2 YENEEA. The CDR3 region has the DNA TGTGCCAGCAGATCGGGACAGGGGGCGGGAGAGACCCAGTACTTC. Its protein product is CASRSGQGAGETQYF.

V and J are TRBV6-5 and TRBJ1-2; D is ambiguous. Germline V gives CDR1 MNHEY, CDR2 SVGAGI. Trimming shortened V by 2 bases and J by 2 bases, and 12 bases separated the two germline ends. This CDR3 comprises 15 residues. The CDR3 region is CASSYGPSPNYGYTF. The DNA for the CDR3 is TGTGCCAGCAGTTACGGGCCAAGTCCAAACTATGGCTACACCTTC.